This is a list of T cell receptor beta chains from one sample in a study of blood T cell repertoires in COVID-19. The assay was immunoSEQ multiplex PCR, and TCRdb's table has in-frame clones only and misses some. Of about 83,000 clones listed, approximately 80% are singletons. The sample consisted of peripheral blood. The source of these receptors is a woman aged 80 or over with acute or convalescent COVID-19. The CDR3 runs from the conserved cysteine through the conserved F or W. Fields, in order: D gene, J gene, clone size, V gene, CDR3 DNA, CDR3 protein. D genes are given only for firm matches. Rows may omit the clone size; those that give it use once, few, many or a size class.

- TRBJ2-1 - TRBV24-1 TGTGCCACCGGGGACTCATACAATGAGCAGTTCTTC CATGDSYNEQFF
TRBD1 TRBJ1-1 - TRBV7-8 TGTGCCAGCAGCTTAGGACAGGGGGCGACTGAGGGTAACACTGAAGCTTTCTTT CASSLGQGATEGNTEAFF
- TRBJ1-2 - TRBV5-6 TGTGCCAGCAGCTTGGAACCCCGGGGCTACACCTTC CASSLEPRGYTF
- TRBJ1-6 few TRBV6-5 TGTGCCAGCAGTTACTCTACAGGGAACAATTCACCCCTCCACTTT CASSYSTGNNSPLHF
TRBD2 TRBJ2-2 few TRBV7-2 TGTGCCAGCAGCCCGGGGGGGCGGAACACCGGGGAGCTGTTTTTT CASSPGGRNTGELFF
- TRBJ2-5 - TRBV5-1 TGCGCCAGCGGCGAGGGCGAGACCCAGTACTTC CASGEGETQYF
- TRBJ2-2 - TRBV11-2 TGTGCCAGCAGCTTAGTCGTCGGGGAGCTGTTTTTT CASSLVVGELFF
- TRBJ1-2 - TRBV2 TGTGCCAGCAGGGTGATGGCAGGGCCAATCTATGGCTACACCTTC CASRVMAGPIYGYTF
- TRBJ2-1 once TRBV27 TGTGCCAGCAGTCTCCTTCGGGGGTCCCGCTACAATGAGCAGTTCTTC CASSLLRGSRYNEQFF
- TRBJ1-4 - TRBV7-9 TGTGCCAGCCCCCAACAATGGAGGGGGGGCGAAAAACTGTTTTTT CASPQQWRGGEKLFF
TRBD2 TRBJ2-1 - TRBV30 TGTGCCTGCGAGCCCCGCGGGGGGGGCTACAATGAGCAGTTCTTC CACEPRGGGYNEQFF
TRBD1 TRBJ1-2 - TRBV19 TGTGCCAGTAGTACTGGGACAGCATCTAACTATGGCTACACCTTC CASSTGTASNYGYTF
- TRBJ1-1 - TRBV7-2 TGTGCCAGCAGCCTATTTTTGGGGAGAACTGAAGCTTTCTTT CASSLFLGRTEAFF
- TRBJ2-5 - TRBV10-2 TGCGCCAGCAGTGGCACTAGTGGGGAGACCCAGTACTTC CASSGTSGETQYF
- TRBJ2-3 - TRBV30 TGTGCCTGGATGAGAGGCGCATTAGATACGCAGTATTTT CAWMRGALDTQYF
- TRBJ2-1 - TRBV3-1/TRBV3-2 TGTGCCAGCAGCTACCGAGGACATTACAATGAGCAGTTCTTC CASSYRGHYNEQFF
- TRBJ1-1 once TRBV24-1 TGTGCCACCAGTGGTTTTGCAGAAACTGAAGCTTTCTTT CATSGFAETEAFF
TRBD1 TRBJ2-5 - TRBV2 TGTGCCAGCAGCGTCGACAGGGGGCAAGAGACCCAGTACTTC CASSVDRGQETQYF
TRBD1 TRBJ1-4 few TRBV5-1 TGCGCCAGCAGCTTGGCGACAGGGGGCCTCAATGAAAAACTGTTTTTT CASSLATGGLNEKLFF
TRBD1 TRBJ1-1 - TRBV6-2/TRBV6-3 TGTGCCAGCAGTTCCAGGGGGCAAACTGAAGCTTTCTTT CASSSRGQTEAFF
- TRBJ1-5 few TRBV9 TGTGCCAGCAGCGTAGGGGCAGATCCCCAGCCCCAGCATTTT CASSVGADPQPQHF
- TRBJ1-3 - TRBV5-1 TGCGCCAGCAGCGAGCCGGGACAACCCGGAAACACCATATATTTT CASSEPGQPGNTIYF